This T cell receptor (beta chain) is from a study of cytomegalovirus exposure and HLA in healthy donors. Study details: An earlier analysis found some 100 million unique TCR beta sequences from approximately 190 million T cells. Study-wide results and limits: Exclusion as indistinguishable affected some V segments, including TRBV6-2 and TRBV6-3.

A word on this clone: The target antigen is unknown.

The PCR employed 60 Vbeta primers together with 13 Jbeta primers. Authors' methods: Later, tens of millions of unique TCR beta chains were counted in an analysis, and roughly 11 million of them were shared. Libraries were prepared by immunoSEQ multiplex PCR; TCRdb keeps only in-frame clonotypes and omits some of them. Clone size and the V and J calls come from that table; the DNA yielded D and trimming. The sample has 90,000 to 100,000 clones; around 72% are singletons. The germline gives CDR1 LGHNA, CDR2 YNFKEQ. CDR3 length: 15 residues. The junction had 10 bases not matched to a gene; V was cut back by 4 bases and J by 5 bases.

The chain links TRBV4-2 to TRBJ2-7, with 8 bases lining up with TRBD1. This receptor was obtained from a male donor in good health and CMV-seronegative. Sequenced input: PBMCs. CDR3 sequence: CASSRLTGDGNEQYF. The DNA of the CDR3 is TGTGCCAGCAGCCGTCTGACAGGGGATGGGAACGAGCAGTACTTC.